The rows below give T cell receptor beta chains drawn from one sample of a study of T cell changes during pregnancy in multiple sclerosis. The data were produced by immunoSEQ multiplex PCR, yet TCRdb's version contains in-frame clones alone and is incomplete. Found here are about 13,000 clones, almost 90% of them singletons; the top ten hold under 15%. The source material was CD8+ T cells from peripheral blood mononuclear cells, sampled after pregnancy. These receptors were collected from a female donor in good health, enrolled as a control in a pregnancy study. The CDR3 runs from the conserved cysteine through the conserved F or W. The D gene is left open where the match is weak. Expanded clones are given a class, and other clones once, few, many or no size at all.

j_call,clone_size,d_call,v_call,cdr3_aa,cdr3_nt
TRBJ1-1,.,.,TRBV27,CASSSQGSLPEAFF,TGTGCCAGCAGTTCGCAGGGTAGCTTGCCTGAAGCTTTCTTT
TRBJ2-1,once,TRBD2,TRBV10-3,CAIGERAGDYNEQFF,TGTGCCATCGGGGAACGAGCGGGAGACTACAATGAGCAGTTCTTC
TRBJ1-2,.,.,TRBV5-4,CASSLGSFDIMGYTF,TGTGCCAGCAGCTTGGGGTCTTTCGACATTATGGGCTACACCTTC
TRBJ2-2,.,.,TRBV11-3,CASSRGTWGGELFF,TGTGCCAGCAGTCGCGGGACCTGGGGCGGGGAGCTGTTTTTT
TRBJ2-5,.,.,TRBV21-1,CASSARDRELETQYF,TGTGCCAGCAGCGCCCGGGACAGGGAGCTAGAGACCCAGTACTTC
TRBJ2-7,.,TRBD2,TRBV27,CASSSTPPSGNEQYF,TGTGCCAGCAGCTCAACTCCCCCCAGCGGGAACGAGCAGTACTTC
TRBJ1-2,.,.,TRBV5-4,CASSLALGLANYGYTF,TGTGCCAGCAGCTTGGCCTTGGGGCTAGCTAACTATGGCTACACCTTC
TRBJ2-1,.,.,TRBV5-1,CASSWREPNEQFF,TGCGCCAGCAGCTGGCGGGAACCTAATGAGCAGTTCTTC
TRBJ2-7,.,.,TRBV9,CASSHRRGYNYEQYF,TGTGCCAGCAGCCACCGTCGGGGATACAACTACGAGCAGTACTTC
TRBJ1-2,.,.,TRBV27,CASSPYQGSALFNYGYTF,TGTGCCAGCAGTCCTTACCAGGGGTCCGCGTTATTTAACTATGGCTACACCTTC
TRBJ1-5,.,.,TRBV16,CASSHDSSNQPQHF,TGTGCCAGCAGCCACGACAGTAGCAATCAGCCCCAGCATTTT
TRBJ2-7,.,TRBD2,TRBV5-6,CASSSAGGLYEQYF,TGTGCCAGCAGCTCCGCGGGAGGGCTCTACGAGCAGTACTTC
TRBJ2-1,.,TRBD1,TRBV19,CASSGQGAYNEQFF,TGTGCCAGTAGTGGACAGGGGGCATACAATGAGCAGTTCTTC
TRBJ1-4,.,TRBD1,TRBV27,CASSGRTGGGEKLFF,TGTGCCAGCAGTGGCAGGACAGGGGGCGGTGAAAAACTGTTTTTT
TRBJ2-7,.,TRBD2,TRBV18,CASSPPGGREYEQYF,TGTGCCAGCTCACCACCGGGCGGGAGAGAATACGAGCAGTACTTC
TRBJ2-1,large,.,TRBV21-1,CASSRILGGMLF,TGTGCCAGCAGCAGAATCTTAGGGGGAATGCTCTTC
TRBJ2-1,.,TRBD2,TRBV9,CASTPSGRANEQFF,TGTGCCAGCACACCTAGCGGGAGGGCGAATGAGCAGTTCTTC
TRBJ2-5,medium-sized,TRBD2,TRBV7-9,CASEGTRGQETQYF,TGTGCCAGCGAAGGGACTAGAGGGCAAGAGACCCAGTACTTC
TRBJ2-1,once,.,TRBV27,CASSFGGNEQFF,TGTGCCAGCAGTTTTGGGGGGAATGAGCAGTTCTTC
TRBJ2-1,medium-sized,TRBD2,TRBV6-1,CASSELAGGYNEQFF,TGTGCCAGCAGTGAACTAGCGGGGGGGTACAATGAGCAGTTCTTC
TRBJ1-5,.,.,TRBV7-4,CASSIRGGEVSNQPQHF,TGTGCCAGCAGTATTAGGGGGGGGGAGGTCAGCAATCAGCCCCAGCATTTT
TRBJ1-2,.,.,TRBV6-1,CASDERGFDGYTF,TGTGCCAGCGACGAGAGAGGTTTCGATGGCTACACCTTC
TRBJ2-7,.,TRBD1,TRBV7-6,CASSFGHPGQASYEQYF,TGTGCCAGCAGCTTCGGCCACCCGGGACAGGCAAGCTACGAGCAGTACTTC
TRBJ1-1,.,.,TRBV11-3,CASSASVGQPNTEAFF,TGTGCCAGCAGCGCTTCGGTCGGACAGCCGAACACTGAAGCTTTCTTT